This note documents a single T cell receptor beta chain sequence. Its antigen is still unknown. The source of the sample is a study of T cell responses to AZD1222 COVID-19 vaccine. At the level of the study: Second doses at about 4 or about 12 weeks were pooled.

The table came from immunoSEQ multiplex PCR; TCRdb's copy has only in-frame clones and leaves some out. The repertoire consists of about 130,000 clones, with 85% to 95% occurring once and the leading ten covering 1.5% to 2%. Study results and limitations: Spike-specific TCRs gained breadth and depth after people received two AZD1222 doses. Spike-wide coverage was observed for vaccine-associated CD4 TCRs, with dominant responses at 160-218 and 743-854. Among the donors, most were white British and more were female, and clonal diversity was possibly underestimated.

This sample comprised peripheral blood, obtained on day 0 of AZD1222 vaccination. The TCR was taken from an adult in good health.

For the CDR3, the DNA is TGTGCCAGCAGCTTCGAGAACACTGAAGCTTTCTTT. It codes for CASSFENTEAFF. The rearrangement uses TRBV12-3 or TRBV12-4 and TRBJ1-1; D call uncertain. The CDR3 runs 12 residues. Trimming pared 6 bases from V and 1 base from J, leaving 6 bases between.